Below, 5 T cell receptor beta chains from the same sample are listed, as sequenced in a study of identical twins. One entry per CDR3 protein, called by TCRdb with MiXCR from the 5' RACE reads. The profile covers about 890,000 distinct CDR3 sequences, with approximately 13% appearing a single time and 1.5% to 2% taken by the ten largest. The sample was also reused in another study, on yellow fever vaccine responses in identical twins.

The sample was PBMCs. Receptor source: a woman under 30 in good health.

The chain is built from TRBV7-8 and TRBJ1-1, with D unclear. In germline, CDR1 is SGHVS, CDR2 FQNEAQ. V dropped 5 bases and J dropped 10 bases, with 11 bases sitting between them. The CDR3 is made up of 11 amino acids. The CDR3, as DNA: TGTGCCAGCAGCCGGGAAGCAACAGCTTTCTTT. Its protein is CASSREATAFF.

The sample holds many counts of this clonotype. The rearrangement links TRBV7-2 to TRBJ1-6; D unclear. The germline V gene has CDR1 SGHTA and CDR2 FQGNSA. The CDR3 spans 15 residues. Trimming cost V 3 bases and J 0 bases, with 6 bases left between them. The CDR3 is CASSFGVSYNSPLHF. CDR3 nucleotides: TGTGCCAGCAGCTTTGGGGTCTCCTATAATTCACCCCTCCACTTT.

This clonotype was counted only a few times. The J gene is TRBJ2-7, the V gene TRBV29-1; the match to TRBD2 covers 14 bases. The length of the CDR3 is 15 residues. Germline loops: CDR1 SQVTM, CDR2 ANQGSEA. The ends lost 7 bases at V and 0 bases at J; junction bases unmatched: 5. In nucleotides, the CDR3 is TGCAGCGCAGGGACTAGCGGGAGTAACTCCTACGAGCAGTACTTC. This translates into CSAGTSGSNSYEQYF.

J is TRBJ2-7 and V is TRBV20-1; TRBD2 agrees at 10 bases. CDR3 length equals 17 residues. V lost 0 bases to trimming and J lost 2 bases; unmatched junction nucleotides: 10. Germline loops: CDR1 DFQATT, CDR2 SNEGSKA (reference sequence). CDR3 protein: CSARDRYASGSPYEQYF. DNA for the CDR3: TGCAGTGCTAGAGATCGGTATGCTAGCGGGAGTCCCTACGAGCAGTACTTC.

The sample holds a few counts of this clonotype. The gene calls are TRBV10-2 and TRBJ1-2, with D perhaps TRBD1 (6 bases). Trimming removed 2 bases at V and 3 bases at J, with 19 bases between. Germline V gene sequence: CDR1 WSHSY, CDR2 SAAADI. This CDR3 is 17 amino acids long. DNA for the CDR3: TGCGCCAGCAGTGAGACCGAAGGGGGGCCCCGGCACTATGGCTACACCTTC. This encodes CASSETEGGPRHYGYTF.